Listed below are T cell receptor beta chains from one sample, sequenced in a study of T-cell memory formation after mild COVID-19. TCRdb independently ran MiXCR on the 5' RACE reads; one entry per CDR3 protein. There are fewer than 250,000 distinct CDR3 sequences in the sample; about 10% occur only once, and 2.5% to 3.5% lies in the top ten. Sequencing was performed on PBMCs or a T cell subset sorted from them (not recorded which). Source of these receptors: a man between 18 and 29 years old who had mild COVID-19 (a few samples of this study predate the infection). Cell type and time point are not known. The CDR3 runs from the conserved cysteine through the conserved F or W. The D gene is left open where the match is weak. Only some rows state a clone size, as once, few, many or a class for expanded clones.

.	TRBV24-1	TRBJ2-6	.	CATSDLLGVGANVLTF	TGTGCCACCAGTGATTTGTTAGGGGTTGGGGCCAACGTCCTGACTTTC
few	TRBV5-1	TRBJ1-5	TRBD1	CASSLTGDPYSNQPQHF	TGCGCCAGCAGCTTGACAGGGGATCCCTATAGCAATCAGCCCCAGCATTTT
.	TRBV12-3/TRBV12-4	TRBJ2-7	TRBD2	CASSFQRGTEQYF	TGTGCCAGCAGTTTCCAGCGGGGGACCGAGCAGTACTTC
.	TRBV13	TRBJ2-3	.	CASSLDRGSTDTQYF	TGTGCCAGCAGCTTAGATCGTGGAAGCACAGATACGCAGTATTTT
.	TRBV18	TRBJ2-7	.	CASSQGAGSSYEQYF	TGTGCCAGCTCACAGGGAGCAGGCAGCTCCTACGAGCAGTACTTC
few	TRBV7-9	TRBJ2-3	.	CASSPRDSDADTQYF	TGTGCCAGCAGCCCCCGGGACTCGGACGCAGATACGCAGTATTTT
many	TRBV7-8	TRBJ1-5	.	CASSRGSNQPQHF	TGTGCCAGCAGCCGCGGCAGCAATCAGCCCCAGCATTTT
few	TRBV7-2	TRBJ1-3	.	CASQSGNTIYF	TGTGCCAGTCAATCTGGAAACACCATATATTTT
few	TRBV7-9	TRBJ1-2	TRBD1	CASSLGSPGTGYRGYGYTF	TGTGCCAGCAGCTTAGGAAGTCCCGGGACAGGGTATAGGGGCTATGGCTACACCTTC
few	TRBV7-3	TRBJ2-3	.	CASSINGPTSTDTQYF	TGTGCCAGCAGCATAAATGGACCAACCAGCACAGATACGCAGTATTTT
.	TRBV11-2	TRBJ1-6	.	CASSSLQGLNSPLHF	TGTGCCAGCAGCTCACTTCAGGGCCTAAATTCACCCCTCCACTTT
.	TRBV28	TRBJ2-3	TRBD2	CASSPWGGITDTQYF	TGTGCCAGCAGCCCTTGGGGGGGGATCACAGATACGCAGTATTTT
.	TRBV5-1	TRBJ1-1	.	CASSLRVATEAFF	TGCGCCAGCAGCTTGCGGGTGGCCACTGAAGCTTTCTTT
many	TRBV7-2	TRBJ1-2	.	CASSPGSETYGYTF	TGTGCCAGCAGCCCCGGGTCCGAAACCTATGGCTACACCTTC
.	TRBV3-1	TRBJ1-1	TRBD1	CASSQMGTGGTEAFF	TGTGCCAGCAGCCAAATGGGGACAGGGGGGACTGAAGCTTTCTTT
few	TRBV7-9	TRBJ2-7	TRBD1	CASSAMDRGSYEQYF	TGTGCCAGCAGCGCCATGGACAGGGGGTCTTACGAGCAGTACTTC
few	TRBV4-2	TRBJ1-6	.	CASSQDSRETYNSPLHF	TGTGCCAGCAGCCAAGATTCCAGGGAAACCTATAATTCACCCCTCCACTTT